Below, one T cell receptor (beta chain) is given with its context. The antigen is unknown. This sample is drawn from a study of T cell responses to AZD1222 COVID-19 vaccine. Produced via immunoSEQ multiplex PCR; TCRdb's table is partial and in-frame only. Of about 150,000 clones in the sample, around nine tenths were seen once. Findings and caveats of the study: Repertoires were obtained solely post-peak T cell response. Researchers report vaccine-associated CD4 TCRs spanning spike, with dominance at 160-218 and 743-854. Two doses of AZD1222 preceded a rise in Spike-specific TCR breadth and depth. As reported, nearly half of all spike-specific TCRs target variant regions that are unmutated.

Sequenced material: peripheral blood, taken on day 0 of AZD1222 vaccination. The clonotype originates from an adult in good health.

CDR3 in DNA: TGTGCCAGCAGTTTTGGACAGGGGGCTAACTATGGCTACACCTTC. It specifies CASSFGQGANYGYTF. V and J are TRBV27 and TRBJ1-2; TRBD1 matches at 10 bases. The CDR3 loop spans 15 amino acids. Germline loops: CDR1 MNHEY, CDR2 SMNVEV (reference sequence). V gave up 3 bases and J gave up 0 bases; unmatched junction bases: 1.